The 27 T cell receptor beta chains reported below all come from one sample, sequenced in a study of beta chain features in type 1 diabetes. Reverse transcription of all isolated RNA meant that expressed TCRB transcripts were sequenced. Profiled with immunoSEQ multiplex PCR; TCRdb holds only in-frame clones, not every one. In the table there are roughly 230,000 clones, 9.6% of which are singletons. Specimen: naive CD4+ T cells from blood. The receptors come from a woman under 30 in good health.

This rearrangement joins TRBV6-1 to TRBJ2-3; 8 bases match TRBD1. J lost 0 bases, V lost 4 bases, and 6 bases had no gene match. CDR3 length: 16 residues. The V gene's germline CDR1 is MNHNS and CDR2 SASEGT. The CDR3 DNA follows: TGTGCCAGCAGTGCAGGGACAGGCGTTAGCACAGATACGCAGTATTTT. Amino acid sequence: CASSAGTGVSTDTQYF.

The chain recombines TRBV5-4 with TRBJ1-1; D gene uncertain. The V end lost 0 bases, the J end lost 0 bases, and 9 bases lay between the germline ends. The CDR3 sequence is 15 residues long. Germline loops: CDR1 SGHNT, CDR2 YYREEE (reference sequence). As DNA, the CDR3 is TGTGCCAGCAGCTTGGATGGCAGATTGAACACTGAAGCTTTCTTT. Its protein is CASSLDGRLNTEAFF.

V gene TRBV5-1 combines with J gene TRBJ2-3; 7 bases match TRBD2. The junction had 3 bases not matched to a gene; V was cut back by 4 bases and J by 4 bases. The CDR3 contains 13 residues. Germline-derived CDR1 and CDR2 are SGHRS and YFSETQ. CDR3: CASSGEGSDTQYF. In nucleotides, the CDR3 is TGCGCCAGCAGCGGGGAGGGCTCAGATACGCAGTATTTT.

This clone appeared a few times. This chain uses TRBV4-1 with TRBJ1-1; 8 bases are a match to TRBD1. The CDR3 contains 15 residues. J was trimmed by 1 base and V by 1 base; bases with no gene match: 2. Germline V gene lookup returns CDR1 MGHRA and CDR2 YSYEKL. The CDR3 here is CASSQVGTGNTEAFF. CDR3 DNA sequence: TGCGCCAGCAGCCAAGTGGGGACAGGGAACACTGAAGCTTTCTTT.

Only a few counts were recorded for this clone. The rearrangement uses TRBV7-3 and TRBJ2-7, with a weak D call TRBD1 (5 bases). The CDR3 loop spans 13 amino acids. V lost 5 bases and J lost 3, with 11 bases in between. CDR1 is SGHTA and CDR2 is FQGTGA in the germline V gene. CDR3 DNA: TGTGCCAGCAGCCTGGGCAGGGACTACGAGCAGTACTTC. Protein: CASSLGRDYEQYF.

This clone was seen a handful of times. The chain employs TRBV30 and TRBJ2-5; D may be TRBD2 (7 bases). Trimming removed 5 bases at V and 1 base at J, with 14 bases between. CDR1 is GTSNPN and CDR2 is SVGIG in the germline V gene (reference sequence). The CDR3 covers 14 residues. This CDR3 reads CAWGGGGPQETQYF. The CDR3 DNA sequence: TGTGCCTGGGGGGGCGGGGGACCCCAAGAGACCCAGTACTTC.

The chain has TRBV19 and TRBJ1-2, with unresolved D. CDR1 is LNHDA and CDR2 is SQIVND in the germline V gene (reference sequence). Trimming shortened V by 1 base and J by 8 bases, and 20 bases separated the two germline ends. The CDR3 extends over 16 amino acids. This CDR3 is CASSIVEGLSRRGYTF. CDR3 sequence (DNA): TGTGCCAGTAGTATAGTCGAGGGATTGAGCCGGCGGGGCTACACCTTC.

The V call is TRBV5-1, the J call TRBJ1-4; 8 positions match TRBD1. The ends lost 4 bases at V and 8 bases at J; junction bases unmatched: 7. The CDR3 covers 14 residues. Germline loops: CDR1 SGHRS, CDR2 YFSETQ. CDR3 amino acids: CASSPDRGQEKLFF. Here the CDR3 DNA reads TGCGCCAGCAGCCCTGACAGGGGTCAGGAAAAACTGTTTTTT.

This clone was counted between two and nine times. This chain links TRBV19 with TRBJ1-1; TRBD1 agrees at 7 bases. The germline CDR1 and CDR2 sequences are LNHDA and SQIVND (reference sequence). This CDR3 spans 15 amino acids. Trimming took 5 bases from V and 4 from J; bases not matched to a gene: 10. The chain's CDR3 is CASSARTGGITEAFF. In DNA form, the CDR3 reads TGTGCCAGTAGTGCCCGGACAGGAGGAATCACTGAAGCTTTCTTT.

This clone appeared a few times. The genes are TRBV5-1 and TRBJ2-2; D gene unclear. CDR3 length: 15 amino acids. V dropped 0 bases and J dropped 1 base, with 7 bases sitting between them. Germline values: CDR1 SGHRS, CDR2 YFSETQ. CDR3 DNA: TGCGCCAGCAGCTTGGTTCCCCAGAACACCGGGGAGCTGTTTTTT. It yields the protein CASSLVPQNTGELFF. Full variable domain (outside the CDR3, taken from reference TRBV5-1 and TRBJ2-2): KAGVTQTPRYLIKTRGQQVTLSCSPISGHRSVSWYQQTPGQGLQFLFEYFSETQRNKGNFPGRFSGRQFSNSRSEMNVSTLELGDSALYLCASSLVPQNTGELFFGEGSRLTVL.

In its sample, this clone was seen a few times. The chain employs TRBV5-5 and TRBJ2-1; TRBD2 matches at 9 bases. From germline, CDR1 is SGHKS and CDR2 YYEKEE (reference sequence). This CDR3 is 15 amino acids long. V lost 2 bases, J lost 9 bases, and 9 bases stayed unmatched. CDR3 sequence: CASSFHLAGELEQFF. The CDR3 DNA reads TGTGCCAGCAGCTTTCACTTAGCGGGAGAACTTGAGCAGTTCTTC.

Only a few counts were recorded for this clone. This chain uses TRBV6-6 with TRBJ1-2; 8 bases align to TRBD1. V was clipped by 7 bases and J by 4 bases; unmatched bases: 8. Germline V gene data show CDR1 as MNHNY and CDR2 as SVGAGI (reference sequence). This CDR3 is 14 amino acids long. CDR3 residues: CASTTGTGGYGYTF. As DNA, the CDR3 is TGTGCCAGCACCACGGGTACAGGGGGCTATGGCTACACCTTC.

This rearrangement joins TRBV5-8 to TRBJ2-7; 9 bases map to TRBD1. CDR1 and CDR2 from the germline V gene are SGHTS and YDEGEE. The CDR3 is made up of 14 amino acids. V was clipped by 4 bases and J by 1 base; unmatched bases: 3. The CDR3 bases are TGTGCCAGCAGCAGGGGACAGGGATCCTACGAGCAGTACTTC. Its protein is CASSRGQGSYEQYF.

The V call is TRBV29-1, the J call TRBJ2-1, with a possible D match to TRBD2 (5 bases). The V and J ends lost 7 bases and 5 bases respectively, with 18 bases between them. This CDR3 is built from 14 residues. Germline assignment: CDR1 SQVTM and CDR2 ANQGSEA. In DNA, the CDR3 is TGCAGCGCAACACCCCGTTCGGGAAACAATGAGCAGTTCTTC. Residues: CSATPRSGNNEQFF.

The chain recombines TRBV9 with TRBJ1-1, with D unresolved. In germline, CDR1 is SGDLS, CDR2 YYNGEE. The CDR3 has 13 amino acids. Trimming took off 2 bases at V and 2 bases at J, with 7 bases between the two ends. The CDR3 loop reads CASSVRYNTEAFF. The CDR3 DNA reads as TGTGCCAGCAGCGTTAGATATAACACTGAAGCTTTCTTT.

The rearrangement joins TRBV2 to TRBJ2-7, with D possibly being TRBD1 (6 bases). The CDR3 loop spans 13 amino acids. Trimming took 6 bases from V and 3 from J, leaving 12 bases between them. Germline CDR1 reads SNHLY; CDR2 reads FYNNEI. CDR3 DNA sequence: TGTGCCAGCAGGGGCCGAGGGGGCTACGAGCAGTACTTC. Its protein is CASRGRGGYEQYF. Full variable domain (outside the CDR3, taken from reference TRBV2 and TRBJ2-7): EPEVTQTPSHQVTQMGQEVILRCVPISNHLYFYWYRQILGQKVEFLVSFYNNEISEKSEIFDDQFSVERPDGSNFTLKIRSTKLEDSAMYFCASRGRGGYEQYFGPGTRLTVT.

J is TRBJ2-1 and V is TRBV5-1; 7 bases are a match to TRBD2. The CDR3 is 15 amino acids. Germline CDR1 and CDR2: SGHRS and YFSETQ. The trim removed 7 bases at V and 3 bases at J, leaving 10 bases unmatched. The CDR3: CASGSAGVDYNEQFF. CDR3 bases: TGCGCCAGCGGTAGCGCGGGAGTGGACTACAATGAGCAGTTCTTC.

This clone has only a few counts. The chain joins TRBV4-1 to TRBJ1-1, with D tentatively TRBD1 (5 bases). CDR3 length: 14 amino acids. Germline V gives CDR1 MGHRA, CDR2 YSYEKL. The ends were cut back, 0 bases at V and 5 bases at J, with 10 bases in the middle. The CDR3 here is CASSQDRRVTEAFF. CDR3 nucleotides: TGCGCCAGCAGCCAAGATCGCAGGGTTACTGAAGCTTTCTTT.

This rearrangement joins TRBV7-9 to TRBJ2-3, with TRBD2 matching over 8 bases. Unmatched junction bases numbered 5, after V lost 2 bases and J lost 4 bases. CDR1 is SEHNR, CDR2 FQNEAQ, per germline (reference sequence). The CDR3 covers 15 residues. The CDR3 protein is CASSLLRGAPDTQYF. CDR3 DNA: TGTGCCAGCAGCTTATTGCGGGGGGCCCCAGATACGCAGTATTTT.

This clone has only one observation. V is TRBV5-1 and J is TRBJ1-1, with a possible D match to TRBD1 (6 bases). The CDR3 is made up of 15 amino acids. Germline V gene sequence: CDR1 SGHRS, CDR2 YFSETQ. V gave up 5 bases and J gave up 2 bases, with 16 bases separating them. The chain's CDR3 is CASSPVPGHNTEAFF. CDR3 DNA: TGCGCCAGCAGTCCAGTCCCGGGACATAACACTGAAGCTTTCTTT.

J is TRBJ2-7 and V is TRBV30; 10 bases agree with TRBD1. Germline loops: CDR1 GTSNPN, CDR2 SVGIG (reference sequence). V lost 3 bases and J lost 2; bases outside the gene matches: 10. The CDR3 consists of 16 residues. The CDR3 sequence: CAWRVTGTGAPYEQYF. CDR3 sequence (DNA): TGTGCCTGGAGGGTAACCGGGACAGGGGCCCCCTACGAGCAGTACTTC. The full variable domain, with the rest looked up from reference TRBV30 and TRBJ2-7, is SQTIHQWPATLVQPVGSPLSLECTVEGTSNPNLYWYRQAAGRGLQLLFYSVGIGQISSEVPQNLSASRPQDRQFILSSKKLLLSDSGFYLCAWRVTGTGAPYEQYFGPGTRLTVT.

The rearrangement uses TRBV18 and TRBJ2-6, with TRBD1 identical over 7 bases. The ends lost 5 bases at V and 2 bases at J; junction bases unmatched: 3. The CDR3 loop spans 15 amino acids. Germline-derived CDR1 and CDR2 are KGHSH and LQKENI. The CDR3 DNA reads TGTGCCAGCTCAGACAGGGTAGCTGGGGCCAACGTCCTGACTTTC. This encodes CASSDRVAGANVLTF.

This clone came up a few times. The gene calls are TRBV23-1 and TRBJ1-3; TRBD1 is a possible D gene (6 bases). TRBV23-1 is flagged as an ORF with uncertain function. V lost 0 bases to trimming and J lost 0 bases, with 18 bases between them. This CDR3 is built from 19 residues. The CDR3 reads CASSQSRGGTRFSGNTIYF. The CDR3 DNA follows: TGCGCCAGCAGTCAATCGAGGGGTGGGACAAGATTCTCTGGAAACACCATATATTTT.

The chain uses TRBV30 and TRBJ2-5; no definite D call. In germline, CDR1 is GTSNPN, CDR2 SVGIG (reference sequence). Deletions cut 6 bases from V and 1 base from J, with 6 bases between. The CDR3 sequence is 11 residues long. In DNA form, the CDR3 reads TGTGCCTGCCGAGGCCAAGAGACCCAGTACTTC. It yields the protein CACRGQETQYF.

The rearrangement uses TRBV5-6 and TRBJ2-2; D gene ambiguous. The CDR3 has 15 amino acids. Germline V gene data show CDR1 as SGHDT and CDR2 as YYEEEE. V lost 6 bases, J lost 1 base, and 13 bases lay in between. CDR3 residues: CASTPTKRNTGELFF. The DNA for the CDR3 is TGTGCCAGCACCCCTACTAAGCGGAACACCGGGGAGCTGTTTTTT.

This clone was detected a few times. This CDR3 reads CASSQELPQPQHF. CDR3 sequence (DNA): TGTGCCAGCAGCCAAGAACTGCCTCAGCCCCAGCATTTT. The genes are TRBV4-2 and TRBJ1-5; no definite D call. Germline V CDR1 and CDR2: LGHNA, YNFKEQ. This CDR3 spans 13 amino acids. Trimming cost V 0 bases and J 6 bases, with 6 bases left between them.

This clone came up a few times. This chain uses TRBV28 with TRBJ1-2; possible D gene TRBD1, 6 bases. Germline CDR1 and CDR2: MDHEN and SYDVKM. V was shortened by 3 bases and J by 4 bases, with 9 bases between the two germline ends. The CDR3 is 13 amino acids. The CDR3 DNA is TGTGCCAGCAGTTTGGACAGCACCTATGGCTACACCTTC. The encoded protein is CASSLDSTYGYTF.